One sample yielded the 21 T cell receptor beta chains listed below, sequenced in a study of T cells after posttransplantation cyclophosphamide. The table came from immunoSEQ multiplex PCR; TCRdb's copy has only in-frame clones and leaves some out. Captured here are under 40,000 clones, none seen once; the top ten comprise roughly 6.7%. What was sequenced was PBMCs. The source is a woman aged 50 to 65 in good health and a related stem cell transplant donor.

This clone has a count of ten or more. The chain carries TRBV11-3 and TRBJ2-1; 16 bases line up with TRBD2. Trimming at V came to 1 base and at J to 7 bases, leaving 10 bases not matched to a gene. Per germline, CDR1 SGHNT and CDR2 YENEEA. The CDR3 is made up of 19 amino acids. CDR3 protein: CASSLGTGTSGRAKNEQFF. The CDR3 DNA follows: TGTGCCAGCAGCTTAGGGACCGGGACTAGCGGGAGGGCCAAAAATGAGCAGTTCTTC.

This rearrangement joins TRBV11-2 to TRBJ2-3, with D perhaps TRBD2 (5 bases). Germline CDR1 is SGHAT and CDR2 is FQNNGV. Trimming pared 1 base from V and 2 bases from J, leaving 13 bases between. The CDR3 covers 16 residues. The CDR3 loop is CASSLGGLAATDTQYF. The CDR3 nucleotides are TGTGCCAGCAGCTTAGGCGGGTTGGCAGCCACAGATACGCAGTATTTT.

V gene TRBV24-1 combines with J gene TRBJ2-7, with D possibly matching TRBD2 (5 bases). Trimming took off 2 bases at V and 3 bases at J, with 13 bases between the two ends. Germline loops: CDR1 KGHDR, CDR2 SFDVKD. The CDR3 is 15 amino acids. The CDR3 protein is CATSDSRGLVYEQYF. CDR3 bases: TGTGCCACCAGTGATTCCCGGGGTTTAGTCTACGAGCAGTACTTC.

This clone was observed many times. The chain joins TRBV18 to TRBJ2-1, with a weak D call TRBD2 (6 bases). Germline-derived CDR1 and CDR2 are KGHSH and LQKENI. CDR3 length: 18 residues. Deletions cut 3 bases from V and 0 bases from J, with 18 bases between. CDR3: CASSPLGIAADSYNEQFF. The DNA for the CDR3 is TGTGCCAGCTCACCCTTGGGAATAGCGGCTGACTCCTACAATGAGCAGTTCTTC.

This clone was picked up many times. This chain links TRBV10-1 with TRBJ1-3; D not certain. The CDR3 is made up of 13 amino acids. CDR1 is WNHNN and CDR2 is SYGVQD in the germline V gene (reference sequence). V lost 7 bases to trimming and J lost 0 bases, with 7 bases between them. CDR3 in amino acids: CASTRSSGNTIYF. The CDR3 region has the DNA TGCGCCAGCACTAGGTCCTCTGGAAACACCATATATTTT.

The sample holds many counts of this clone. The J gene is TRBJ2-5, the V gene TRBV5-1; 8 bases map to TRBD2. Germline V CDR1 and CDR2: SGHRS, YFSETQ. The CDR3 loop spans 18 amino acids. V lost 2 bases and J lost 5; bases outside the gene matches: 17. The CDR3 region is CASSLKPSAGVGGETQYF. DNA of the CDR3: TGCGCCAGCAGCTTAAAACCCTCAGCGGGAGTTGGGGGGGAGACCCAGTACTTC.

This clone was seen ten or more times. This sequence joins TRBV9 and TRBJ1-3; no reliable D call. This CDR3 has 15 amino acids. Trimming took off 0 bases at V and 0 bases at J, with 7 bases between the two ends. CDR1 SGDLS and CDR2 YYNGEE come from the germline V gene. The chain's CDR3 is CASSVGAFSGNTIYF. The CDR3 bases are TGTGCCAGCAGCGTAGGGGCATTCTCTGGAAACACCATATATTTT.

The J gene is TRBJ2-5, the V gene TRBV7-7, with D perhaps matching TRBD2 (5 bases). V was trimmed by 1 base and J by 4 bases, leaving 16 bases between them. Germline V lookup: CDR1 SSHAT, CDR2 FNYEAQ (reference sequence). The CDR3 sequence is 16 residues long. The CDR3 bases are TGTGCCAGCAGCTTAGGCGCTGCGACACGGGGAGAGACCCAGTACTTC. Translated, it gives CASSLGAATRGETQYF.

This clone was seen at least ten times. V and J are TRBV20-1 and TRBJ1-1; no clear D. The CDR3 totals 11 residues. Germline CDR1 reads DFQATT; CDR2 reads SNEGSKA (reference sequence). Deletions cut 3 bases from V and 9 bases from J, with 11 bases between. CDR3 sequence: CSASRQRKAFF. CDR3 DNA: TGCAGTGCTAGTAGGCAGCGTAAAGCTTTCTTT.

In this sample, this clone turned up many times. This chain links TRBV9 with TRBJ2-1, with TRBD2 matching 11 bases. Losses at the gene ends were 3 bases for V and 9 bases for J; bases not matched to a gene: 8. Per germline, CDR1 SGDLS and CDR2 YYNGEE. CDR3 length: 15 residues. CDR3 DNA sequence: TGTGCCAGCAGCGCCACTAGCGGGAGCGGGGGTGAGCAGTTCTTC. Amino acids: CASSATSGSGGEQFF.

This clone was detected ten times or more. The J gene is TRBJ1-5, the V gene TRBV6-1; D call uncertain. CDR3 size: 13 residues. The V end lost 6 bases, the J end lost 0 bases, and 6 bases lay between the germline ends. Per the germline V gene, CDR1 is MNHNS and CDR2 is SASEGT. CDR3: CASRFGSNQPQHF. The CDR3, as DNA: TGTGCCAGCAGGTTCGGTAGCAATCAGCCCCAGCATTTT.

This clone was seen repeatedly, ten times or more. The J gene is TRBJ2-1, the V gene TRBV2; perhaps TRBD1 as D (6 bases). The CDR3 spans 13 residues. V was cut by 6 bases and J by 4 bases, with 10 bases left in between. The germline V gene has CDR1 SNHLY and CDR2 FYNNEI. The CDR3: CASRGGKYNEQFF. The CDR3 bases are TGTGCCAGCAGAGGGGGAAAGTACAATGAGCAGTTCTTC.

This clone was recorded at least ten times. This rearrangement joins TRBV15 to TRBJ1-3, with D possibly being TRBD1 (6 bases). Germline loops: CDR1 LNHNV, CDR2 YYDKDF (reference sequence). V lost 0 bases, J lost 2 bases, and 11 bases lay in between. CDR3 size: 16 residues. CDR3 region: CATSRDRGVTGNTIYF. CDR3 DNA sequence: TGTGCCACCAGCAGAGACAGGGGAGTTACTGGAAACACCATATATTTT.

This clone was seen many times. V usage is TRBV10-1 and J usage is TRBJ2-1, with D unclear. This CDR3 region has 16 residues. CDR1 is WNHNN, CDR2 SYGVQD, per germline (reference sequence). The ends were cut back, 2 bases at V and 6 bases at J, with 17 bases in the middle. The CDR3 bases are TGCGCCAGCAGTGAGCAGACACTTTCCCCCTTCAATGAGCAGTTCTTC. Amino acid sequence: CASSEQTLSPFNEQFF.

This clone was recorded at least ten times. V and J are TRBV4-2 and TRBJ2-3; 7 nucleotides agree with TRBD2. This CDR3 has 20 amino acids. CDR1 LGHNA and CDR2 YNFKEQ come from the germline V gene. V lost 0 bases, J lost 3 bases, and 18 bases stayed unmatched. CDR3 sequence (DNA): TGTGCCAGCAGCCAAGAACTACGAGGCGGGAGCGTCGTAGTTACAGATACGCAGTATTTT. Amino acid sequence: CASSQELRGGSVVVTDTQYF.

This clone showed up just a few times. The chain uses TRBV5-1 and TRBJ2-2; 7 nucleotides line up with TRBD1. There are 16 residues in the CDR3. Germline CDR1 reads SGHRS; CDR2 reads YFSETQ. Trimming cost V 3 bases and J 4 bases; bases outside gene matches: 9. DNA of the CDR3: TGCGCCAGCAGCTACCAGACAGGGAGCGCCACCGGGGAGCTGTTTTTT. It yields the protein CASSYQTGSATGELFF.

This clone was detected many times. V gene TRBV6-2 or TRBV6-3 combines with J gene TRBJ1-4; D is undetermined. The V gene lost 2 bases and the J gene lost 8 bases, with 9 bases spanning the gap. The CDR3 is 13 residues long. The germline CDR1 and CDR2 sequences are MNHEY and SVGEGT. The CDR3 DNA reads TGTGCCAGCAGTTACAGGGTACCCGAAAAACTGTTTTTT. Translation: CASSYRVPEKLFF.

The sample holds many counts of this clone. The rearrangement joins TRBV7-2 to TRBJ2-7; 9 bases are a match to TRBD1. V lost 1 base, J lost 3 bases, and 4 bases stayed unmatched. The CDR3 sequence is 15 residues long. Looked up from germline, CDR1 is SGHTA and CDR2 is FQGNSA. CDR3 in DNA: TGTGCCAGCAGCTTAGGACAGGGGGGTTACTACGAGCAGTACTTC. The encoded protein is CASSLGQGGYYEQYF.

This clone was observed at least ten times. The chain joins TRBV5-4 to TRBJ2-1, with D unresolved. CDR1 is SGHNT and CDR2 is YYREEE in the germline V gene (reference sequence). The CDR3 runs 14 residues. V was shortened by 4 bases and J by 0 bases, with 8 bases between the two germline ends. The CDR3 spells CASSPGISYNEQFF. CDR3 coding DNA: TGTGCCAGCAGCCCAGGAATCTCCTACAATGAGCAGTTCTTC. Drawing the rest from reference TRBV5-4 and TRBJ2-1, the complete variable domain is ETGVTQSPTHLIKTRGQQVTLRCSSQSGHNTVSWYQQALGQGPQFIFQYYREEENGRGNFPPRFSGLQFPNYSSELNVNALELDDSALYLCASSPGISYNEQFFGPGTRLTVL.

The sample holds many counts of this clone. In nucleotides, the CDR3 is TGTGCCATCAGAGACCCACAGGACCGCAAAAACATTCAGTACTTC. This gives the protein CAIRDPQDRKNIQYF. The chain recombines TRBV10-3 with TRBJ2-4; possible D gene TRBD1, 5 bases. Germline CDR1 is ENHRY and CDR2 is SYGVKD. The V gene lost 6 bases and the J gene lost 3 bases, with 15 bases spanning the gap. There are 15 residues in the CDR3.

The rearrangement links TRBV30 to TRBJ2-3; 7 bases are shared with TRBD2. V lost 2 bases and J lost 9; bases outside the gene matches: 17. This CDR3 is 16 amino acids long. The germline V gene encodes CDR1 GTSNPN and CDR2 SVGIG (reference sequence). CDR3 DNA sequence: TGTGCCTGGAGTCTAAGCGGGTCACCTCACGGGAGGACGCAGTATTTT. This translates into CAWSLSGSPHGRTQYF.